This TCR beta chain was sequenced in a study of beta chain features in type 1 diabetes. Germline CDR1 is MNHNY and CDR2 is SVGAGI (reference sequence). The V and J ends lost 6 bases and 9 bases respectively, with 12 bases between them. The CDR3 runs to 12 residues. Expressed TCRB transcripts were sequenced because the isolated RNA had all been reverse transcribed beforehand. Sequencing was performed with immunoSEQ multiplex PCR; in TCRdb, only in-frame clones are kept and a portion is missing. The repertoire includes some 370,000 clones, around 10% of them detected once, and roughly 0.6% sits in the top ten. Study results and limitations: VDJ junctions from type 1 diabetes patients carried fewer insertions and larger deletions. All four CD4+ subsets from Type 1 diabetes patients carried moderately but significantly shorter TCRB CDR3s.

This clone has more than one count but fewer than ten. Antigen unknown. This clonotype originated in a man aged 30 to 45 with type 1 diabetes. Sample: central memory CD4+ T cells from blood. The chain is built from TRBV6-6 and TRBJ1-5; D call uncertain. As DNA, the CDR3 is TGTGCCAGCAGCCTGGACGCCGGGCCCCAGCATTTT. Protein sequence: CASSLDAGPQHF.